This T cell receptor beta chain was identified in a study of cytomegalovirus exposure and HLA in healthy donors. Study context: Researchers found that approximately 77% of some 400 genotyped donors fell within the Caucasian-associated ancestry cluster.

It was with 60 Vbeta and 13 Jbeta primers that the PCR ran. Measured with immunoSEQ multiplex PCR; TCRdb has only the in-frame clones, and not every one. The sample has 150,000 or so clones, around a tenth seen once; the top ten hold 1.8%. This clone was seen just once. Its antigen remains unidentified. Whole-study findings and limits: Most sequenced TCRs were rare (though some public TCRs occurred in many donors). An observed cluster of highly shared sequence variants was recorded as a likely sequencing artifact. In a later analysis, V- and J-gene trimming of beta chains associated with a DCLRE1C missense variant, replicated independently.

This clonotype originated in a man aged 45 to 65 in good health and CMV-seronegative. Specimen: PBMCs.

CDR3: CASSPNTGLAGELFF. Written as DNA, the CDR3 is TGTGCCAGCAGCCCGAATACAGGGTTGGCCGGGGAGCTGTTTTTT. The rearrangement links TRBV7-3 to TRBJ2-2; D is perhaps TRBD1 (6 bases). The CDR3 consists of 15 residues. Trimming removed 5 bases from V and 6 bases from J, with 16 bases in between. Germline CDR1 is SGHTA and CDR2 is FQGTGA.